This TCR beta chain was recovered during a study of blood T cells in healthy people across ages. This clonotype was detected only a few times. The CDR3 is made up of 16 amino acids. The germline V gene has CDR1 ENHRY and CDR2 SYGVKD. V lost 2 bases to trimming and J lost 3 bases; unmatched junction nucleotides: 5. For the second PCR, which ran for about 6 to 12 cycles, a sample-barcoded 5' primer and a J-beta primer mix were used. Tagging of each cDNA molecule was performed by a template-switch adaptor with 12 random nucleotides. One entry per CDR3 protein results from TCRdb running MiXCR on the 5' RACE reads. The data hold about 1,500,000 distinct CDR3 sequences, with 28% observed a single time.

This chain links TRBV10-3 with TRBJ1-5, with 9 bases identical to TRBD1. The sequence came from a woman aged 25 to 39 in good health. Sequenced input: blood. The CDR3: CAISERGQGINQPQHF. The CDR3 DNA is TGTGCCATCAGTGAGCGGGGACAGGGAATCAATCAGCCCCAGCATTTT.